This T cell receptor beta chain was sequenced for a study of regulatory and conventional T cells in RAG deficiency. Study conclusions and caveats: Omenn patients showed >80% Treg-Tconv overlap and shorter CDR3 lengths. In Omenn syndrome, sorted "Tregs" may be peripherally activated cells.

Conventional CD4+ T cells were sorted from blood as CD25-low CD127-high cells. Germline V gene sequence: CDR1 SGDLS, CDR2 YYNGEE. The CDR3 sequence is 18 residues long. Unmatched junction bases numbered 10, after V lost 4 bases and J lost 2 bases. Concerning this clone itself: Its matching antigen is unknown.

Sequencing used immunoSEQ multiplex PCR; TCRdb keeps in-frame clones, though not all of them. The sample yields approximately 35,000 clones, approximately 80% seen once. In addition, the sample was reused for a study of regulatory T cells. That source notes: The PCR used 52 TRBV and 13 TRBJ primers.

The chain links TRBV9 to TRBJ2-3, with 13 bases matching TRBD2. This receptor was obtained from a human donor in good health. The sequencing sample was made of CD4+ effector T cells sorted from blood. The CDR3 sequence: CASSPWTSGGYFTDTQYF. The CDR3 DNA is TGTGCCAGCAGCCCTTGGACTAGCGGGGGATACTTCACAGATACGCAGTATTTT. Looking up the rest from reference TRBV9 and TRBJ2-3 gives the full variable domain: DSGVTQTPKHLITATGQRVTLRCSPRSGDLSVYWYQQSLDQGLQFLIQYYNGEERAKGNILERFSAQQFPDLHSELNLSSLELGDSALYFCASSPWTSGGYFTDTQYFGPGTRLTVL.